One T cell receptor (beta chain) is described in this entry. Its specificity is unknown. TCRdb reprocessed the 5' RACE reads, with one entry per CDR3 protein and no DNA. Reported are about 160,000 distinct CDR3 sequences; the ten largest clones contain 2% to 3%. Germline CDR1 DFQATT, CDR2 SNEGSKA (reference sequence). The CDR3 is 16 residues long. This sample is part of a study of monozygotic twins with inflammatory bowel disease. Study-level findings and limits: With others, IBD patients shared fewer clonotypes than healthy twins did, especially with disease activity.

Sequenced material: blood. The chain combines TRBV20-1 with TRBJ1-5; TCRdb's assignment of TRBD1 cannot be checked, as there is no DNA. The sequence derives from a human donor with ulcerative colitis or Crohn's disease, or a healthy co-twin of an affected twin (not recorded which). The CDR3 sequence is CSARDLAQGGNQPQHF.